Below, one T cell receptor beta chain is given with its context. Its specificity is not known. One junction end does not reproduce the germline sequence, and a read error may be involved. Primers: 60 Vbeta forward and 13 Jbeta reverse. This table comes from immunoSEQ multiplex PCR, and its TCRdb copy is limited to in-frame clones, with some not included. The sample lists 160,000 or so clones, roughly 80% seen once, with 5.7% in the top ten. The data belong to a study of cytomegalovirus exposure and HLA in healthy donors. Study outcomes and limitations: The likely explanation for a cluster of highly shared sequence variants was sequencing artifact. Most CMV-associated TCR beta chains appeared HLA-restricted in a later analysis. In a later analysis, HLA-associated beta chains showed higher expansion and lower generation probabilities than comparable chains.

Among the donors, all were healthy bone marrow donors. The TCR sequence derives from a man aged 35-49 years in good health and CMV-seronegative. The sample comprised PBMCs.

The CDR3 nucleotides read TGTGCCAGCAGCCTACGGACAGGGGGGAACTCTGGCTACACCTTC. The encoded protein is CASSLRTGGNSGYTF. V and J are TRBV13 and TRBJ1-2, with TRBD1 matching 10 bases. Germline CDR1 reads PRHDT; CDR2 reads FYEKMQ (reference sequence). The CDR3 sequence is 15 residues long.